This T cell receptor (beta chain) was documented in a study of CD8 T cells in Susac syndrome. RNA was extracted with the RNeasy kit, and a quantity of roughly 0.45 to 1 ug was reverse transcribed using random hexamers. Amplification of TCR beta CDR3 used immunoSEQ multiplex PCR across 54 Vbeta and 13 Jbeta. One entry per CDR3 protein, called by TCRdb with MiXCR from the immunoSEQ multiplex PCR reads. The sample shows a few hundred thousand distinct CDR3 sequences, 85% to 90% of them seen only once. TCR beta sequencing covered blood CD8+ and CD4+ T cells. The clonotype comes from a human donor with multiple sclerosis. The source material was CD8+ T cells from PBMCs.

The CDR3 region has the DNA TGTGCCAGCAGCTCCCCAGCCCAGAACACCGGGGAGCTGTTTTTT. Translated: CASSSPAQNTGELFF. This chain links TRBV5-4 with TRBJ2-2, with D uncertain. V gave up 3 bases and J gave up 1 base, with 10 bases separating them. CDR1 and CDR2 (germline): SGHNT, YYREEE (reference sequence). The length of the CDR3 is 15 residues.